This TCR beta chain was sequenced for a study of tumor-infiltrating lymphocytes in primary liver carcinoma. Study-level information: Each of the samples returned roughly 3.65 to 7.5 million productive TCRbeta reads (a yield similar across tissue types). Findings of the study overall: It was in tumors, not blood, that the top-250-clone fraction was significantly higher (p = 0.039).

Per the germline V gene, CDR1 is MNHEY and CDR2 is SVGAGI. The CDR3 length is 18 residues. TCR beta cDNA was made from 400 to 500 ng total RNA with a constant-region primer. Modified slightly, ARM-PCR produced TCR beta libraries over three nested multiplex PCR rounds. For approximately 10 cycles apiece, the opening two PCR rounds ran with TRBV1-TRBV30 forward primers and a C-beta reverse primer. TCRdb recomputed calls from the multiplex PCR reads with MiXCR, one row per CDR3 protein. The sample contains some 50,000 distinct CDR3 sequences, about two thirds of which appear only once. Co-extracted RNA and DNA came from approximately 20-30 mg of unsorted bulk tissue. Each tumor was sampled at four poles and its centre. A remark on this clonotype: Its matching antigen is unknown. The germline gene is not matched at one end of the junction; a read error may be the cause.

V is TRBV6-5 and J is TRBJ2-1, with TRBD2 identical over 7 bases. The sequenced sample was liver tumor tissue from sampling region 5. The sample's subset: tumor region T5, tumor centre. This receptor was identified in a man between 40 and 49 years old with primary liver carcinoma and hepatitis B virus infection. The CDR3 bases are TGTGCCAGCAGCCCGCGGGAGCGCTCAACAAAACACTACAGTGAGCATTTCTTC. This codes for CASSPRERSTKHYSEHFF.